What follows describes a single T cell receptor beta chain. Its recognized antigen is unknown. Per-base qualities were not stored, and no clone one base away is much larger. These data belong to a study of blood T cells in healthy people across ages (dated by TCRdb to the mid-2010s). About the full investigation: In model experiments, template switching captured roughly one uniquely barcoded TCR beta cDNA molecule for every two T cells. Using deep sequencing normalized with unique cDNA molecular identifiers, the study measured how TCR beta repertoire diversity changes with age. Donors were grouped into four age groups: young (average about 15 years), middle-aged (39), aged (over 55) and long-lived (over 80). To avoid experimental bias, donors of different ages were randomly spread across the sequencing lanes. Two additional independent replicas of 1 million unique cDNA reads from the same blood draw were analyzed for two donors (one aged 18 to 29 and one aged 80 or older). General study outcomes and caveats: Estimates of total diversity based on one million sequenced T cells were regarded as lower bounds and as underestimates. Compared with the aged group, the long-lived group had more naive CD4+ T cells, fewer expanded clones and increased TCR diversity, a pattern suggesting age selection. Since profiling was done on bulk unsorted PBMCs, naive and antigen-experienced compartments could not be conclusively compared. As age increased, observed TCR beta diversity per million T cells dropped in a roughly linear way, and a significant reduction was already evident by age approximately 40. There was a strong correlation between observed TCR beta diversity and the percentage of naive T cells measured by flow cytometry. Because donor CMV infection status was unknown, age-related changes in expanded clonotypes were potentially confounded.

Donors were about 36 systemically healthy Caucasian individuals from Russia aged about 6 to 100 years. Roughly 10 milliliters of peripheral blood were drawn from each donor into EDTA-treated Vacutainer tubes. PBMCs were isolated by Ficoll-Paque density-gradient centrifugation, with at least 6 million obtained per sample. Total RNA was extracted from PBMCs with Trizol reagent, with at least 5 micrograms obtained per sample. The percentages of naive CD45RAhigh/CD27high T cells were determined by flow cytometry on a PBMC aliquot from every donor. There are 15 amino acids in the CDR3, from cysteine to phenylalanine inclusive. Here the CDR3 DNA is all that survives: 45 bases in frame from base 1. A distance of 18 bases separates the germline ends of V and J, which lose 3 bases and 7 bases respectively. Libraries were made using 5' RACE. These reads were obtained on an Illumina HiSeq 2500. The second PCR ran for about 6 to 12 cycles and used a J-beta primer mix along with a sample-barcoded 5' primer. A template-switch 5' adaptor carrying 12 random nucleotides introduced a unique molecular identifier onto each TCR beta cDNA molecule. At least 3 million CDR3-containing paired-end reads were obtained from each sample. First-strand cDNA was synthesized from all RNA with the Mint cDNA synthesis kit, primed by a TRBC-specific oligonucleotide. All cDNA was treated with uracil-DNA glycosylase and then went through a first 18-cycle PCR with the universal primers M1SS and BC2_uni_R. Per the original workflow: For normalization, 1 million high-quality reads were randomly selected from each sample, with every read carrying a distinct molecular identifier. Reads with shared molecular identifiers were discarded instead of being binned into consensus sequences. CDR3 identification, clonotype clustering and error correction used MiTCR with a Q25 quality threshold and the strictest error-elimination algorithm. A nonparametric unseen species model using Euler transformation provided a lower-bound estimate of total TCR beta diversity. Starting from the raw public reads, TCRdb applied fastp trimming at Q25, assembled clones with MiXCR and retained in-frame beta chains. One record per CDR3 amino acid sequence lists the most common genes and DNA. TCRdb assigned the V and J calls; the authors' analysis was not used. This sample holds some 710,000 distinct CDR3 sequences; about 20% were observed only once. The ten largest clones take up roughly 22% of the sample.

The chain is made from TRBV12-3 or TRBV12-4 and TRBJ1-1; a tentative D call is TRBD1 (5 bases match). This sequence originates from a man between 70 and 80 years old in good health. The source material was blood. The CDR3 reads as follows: CASSLGEIHFFEAFF. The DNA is TGTGCCAGCAGTTTGGGGGAAATTCACTTTTTTGAAGCTTTCTTT.